This is a list of T cell receptor beta chains from one sample in a study of blood T cell repertoires in COVID-19. The table came from immunoSEQ multiplex PCR; TCRdb's copy has only in-frame clones and leaves some out. The data hold about 94,000 clones, with about 80% observed a single time. Sequences were obtained from peripheral blood. These receptors came from a man aged 55 to 70 with acute or convalescent COVID-19. Both conserved end residues are part of each CDR3.

j_call: TRBJ1-6; v_call: TRBV28; cdr3_aa: CASSPYSGKDSPLHF
j_call: TRBJ1-4; v_call: TRBV5-1; cdr3_aa: CASSTGQGAMREKLFF
j_call: TRBJ1-1; v_call: TRBV19; cdr3_aa: CASNPGTGRTMNTEAFF
j_call: TRBJ1-5; v_call: TRBV9; cdr3_aa: CASSVSGTPNQPQHF
j_call: TRBJ1-3; v_call: TRBV2; cdr3_aa: CASSPGVSRSGNTIYF
j_call: TRBJ1-5; v_call: TRBV5-5; cdr3_aa: CASSLAAGYSNQPQHF
j_call: TRBJ1-5; v_call: TRBV11-2; cdr3_aa: CASSNGTDNQPQHF
j_call: TRBJ1-1; v_call: TRBV13; cdr3_aa: CASSLPWTEMNTEAFF
j_call: TRBJ1-6; v_call: TRBV4-1; cdr3_aa: CASSQGGEGFNSPLHF
j_call: TRBJ1-5; v_call: TRBV18; cdr3_aa: CASSPRQGDNQPQHF
j_call: TRBJ2-5; v_call: TRBV11-3; cdr3_aa: CASSSRGSGGAEETQYF
j_call: TRBJ1-2; v_call: TRBV23-1; cdr3_aa: CASSRDYLTAGYGYTF
j_call: TRBJ1-3; v_call: TRBV29-1; cdr3_aa: CSVVQDPSGNTIYF
j_call: TRBJ2-7; v_call: TRBV5-1; cdr3_aa: CASSLDRGGYEQYF
j_call: TRBJ1-2; v_call: TRBV7-2; cdr3_aa: CASSPAGGERYGYTF
j_call: TRBJ1-3; v_call: TRBV4-1; cdr3_aa: CASSQEVSARPGNTIYF
j_call: TRBJ1-2; v_call: TRBV27; cdr3_aa: CASPTSSQVTHAFYGYTF
j_call: TRBJ2-7; v_call: TRBV24-1; cdr3_aa: CATSDSYEQYF
j_call: TRBJ1-5; v_call: TRBV6-5; cdr3_aa: CASSRRGTEWAQHF
j_call: TRBJ1-1; v_call: TRBV2; cdr3_aa: CASSGQGYTEAFF
j_call: TRBJ2-7; v_call: TRBV6-1; cdr3_aa: CASSEAGDRWFYEQYF
j_call: TRBJ2-7; v_call: TRBV5-1; cdr3_aa: CASSPQGAIDEQYF
j_call: TRBJ2-2; v_call: TRBV2; cdr3_aa: CASSVGGGHTGELFF
j_call: TRBJ2-1; v_call: TRBV3-1/TRBV3-2; cdr3_aa: CASSQASGTSGYNEQFF
j_call: TRBJ2-3; v_call: TRBV4-1; cdr3_aa: CASSRVLAGRGTDTQYF
j_call: TRBJ1-2; v_call: TRBV11-2; cdr3_aa: CASSSVRDRYGYTF
j_call: TRBJ2-3; v_call: TRBV7-8; cdr3_aa: CASSLYRARDTQYF
j_call: TRBJ1-1; v_call: TRBV11-2; cdr3_aa: CASSTWTGQAFF
j_call: TRBJ1-2; v_call: TRBV6-4; cdr3_aa: CASSDSGGTNYGYTF
j_call: TRBJ2-7; v_call: TRBV5-6; cdr3_aa: CASTPTGGGSYEQYF
j_call: TRBJ2-5; v_call: TRBV7-9; cdr3_aa: CASSLRWGEGETQYF
j_call: TRBJ2-3; v_call: TRBV6-5; cdr3_aa: CASNIAGGGTDTQYF
j_call: TRBJ2-7; v_call: TRBV7-2; cdr3_aa: CASSPGQGVYEQYF
j_call: TRBJ1-2; v_call: TRBV25-1; cdr3_aa: CASSSGSYRGYTF
j_call: TRBJ1-5; v_call: TRBV25-1; cdr3_aa: CASRGTGWADQPQHF
j_call: TRBJ2-1; v_call: TRBV5-5; cdr3_aa: CASSLSPGPYNEQFF
j_call: TRBJ1-2; v_call: TRBV7-8; cdr3_aa: CASTRMEGRYGYTF
j_call: TRBJ1-1; v_call: TRBV21-1; cdr3_aa: CASIGTGLGDTEAFF
j_call: TRBJ1-2; v_call: TRBV5-4; cdr3_aa: CASRFQGSYGYTF
j_call: TRBJ1-5; v_call: TRBV6-1; cdr3_aa: CASSEVGGPQPQHF
j_call: TRBJ1-5; v_call: TRBV19; cdr3_aa: CASSNRRNSNQPQHF
j_call: TRBJ2-7; v_call: TRBV28; cdr3_aa: CASSSIGQGKFSYEQYF
j_call: TRBJ2-2; v_call: TRBV9; cdr3_aa: CASSATGTVNTGELFF
j_call: TRBJ2-5; v_call: TRBV24-1; cdr3_aa: CATRRTGEETQYF
j_call: TRBJ1-1; v_call: TRBV29-1; cdr3_aa: CSVASGVTNMNTEAFF
j_call: TRBJ2-7; v_call: TRBV7-2; cdr3_aa: CASSLGVATGASYEQYF
j_call: TRBJ1-4; v_call: TRBV2; cdr3_aa: CAIGDRRKFF
j_call: TRBJ1-6; v_call: TRBV30; cdr3_aa: CAWAPGVDYNSPLHF
j_call: TRBJ2-7; v_call: TRBV5-1; cdr3_aa: CASSPRTGITSYEQYF
j_call: TRBJ1-5; v_call: TRBV19; cdr3_aa: CASSITAGAQPQHF
j_call: TRBJ1-3; v_call: TRBV16; cdr3_aa: CASSQLRQGRNTIYF
j_call: TRBJ1-2; v_call: TRBV5-1; cdr3_aa: CASSLEGVGNYGYTF
j_call: TRBJ1-2; v_call: TRBV5-4; cdr3_aa: CASSLGGANYGYTF